This TCR beta chain originates from a study of T cells in Graves' hyperthyroidism and ophthalmopathy. There are a few counts of this clonotype. Antigen unknown. General observations from the study: Most thyroid clonotypes with frequency above 0.001 were detected in blood.

The diagnoses drew upon clinical symptoms, serum thyroxine and TRAb, thyroid ultrasound and orbital computed tomography. Germline CDR1 and CDR2: GTSNPN and SVGIG (reference sequence). V gave up 1 base and J gave up 4 bases, with 11 bases separating them. The CDR3 consists of 15 residues. There were TCR beta CDR3 regions amplified from RNA transcripts. HTBI primers were employed in a first-round RT-PCR of the TCR CDR3. Each CDR3 protein gets one entry after TCRdb re-called the multiplex PCR reads with MiXCR. The profile shows 300,000 to 350,000 distinct CDR3 sequences, roughly 20% of them singletons. The receptor comes from a woman between 40 and 50 years old with Graves' ophthalmopathy. The chain carries TRBV30 and TRBJ2-6, with D maybe TRBD1 (6 bases). Sequencing input: blood. CDR3 sequence (DNA): TGTGCCTGGAGTGAAAGACAGGACGGGGCCAACGTCCTGACTTTC. Its protein is CAWSERQDGANVLTF. Drawing the rest from reference TRBV30 and TRBJ2-6, the complete variable domain is SQTIHQWPATLVQPVGSPLSLECTVEGTSNPNLYWYRQAAGRGLQLLFYSVGIGQISSEVPQNLSASRPQDRQFILSSKKLLLSDSGFYLCAWSERQDGANVLTFGAGSRLTVL.